Listed below are T cell receptor beta chains from one sample, sequenced in a study of blood T cell repertoires in COVID-19. The repertoire was sequenced with immunoSEQ multiplex PCR; TCRdb's copy has only in-frame clones and lacks some. The sample lists more than 200,000 clones, 65% to 85% occurring once. Sample: PBMCs or T cells enriched from blood (not recorded which). The source is a man under 40 with acute COVID-19. Both conserved end residues are part of each CDR3. A D gene is named only where the DNA matches it firmly. Size values are once, few and many counts, or a class for expanded clones, and some rows have none.

j_call: TRBJ2-3
v_call: TRBV30
d_call: TRBD2
clone_size: once
cdr3_aa: CARSSEAGETDTQYF
cdr3_nt: TGTGCCCGCTCTTCGGAAGCGGGGGAAACAGATACGCAGTATTTT

j_call: TRBJ1-5
v_call: TRBV7-9
d_call: TRBD1
clone_size: -
cdr3_aa: CASSPTGELNQPQHF
cdr3_nt: TGTGCCAGCAGCCCTACAGGGGAACTCAATCAGCCCCAGCATTTT

j_call: TRBJ1-4
v_call: TRBV19
d_call: -
clone_size: -
cdr3_aa: CASSLLRGEDEKLFF
cdr3_nt: TGTGCCAGTAGTCTCCTTAGAGGGGAGGATGAAAAACTGTTTTTT

j_call: TRBJ2-1
v_call: TRBV3-1/TRBV3-2
d_call: -
clone_size: -
cdr3_aa: CASSQNPPQAYNEQFF
cdr3_nt: TGTGCCAGCAGCCAGAACCCACCCCAGGCCTACAATGAGCAGTTCTTC

j_call: TRBJ2-3
v_call: TRBV5-4
d_call: TRBD1
clone_size: -
cdr3_aa: CASSLKWDRLVTDTQYF
cdr3_nt: TGTGCCAGCAGCTTGAAGTGGGACAGATTGGTCACAGATACGCAGTATTTT

j_call: TRBJ1-4
v_call: TRBV1
d_call: -
clone_size: -
cdr3_aa: CTSSYSQDRGEKLFF
cdr3_nt: TGCACCAGCAGCTACAGCCAAGACAGGGGAGAAAAACTGTTTTTT

j_call: TRBJ1-1
v_call: TRBV6-5
d_call: -
clone_size: -
cdr3_aa: CASRHSVPPEAFF
cdr3_nt: TGTGCCAGCAGGCACAGTGTTCCTCCTGAAGCTTTCTTT

j_call: TRBJ1-1
v_call: TRBV28
d_call: -
clone_size: few
cdr3_aa: CASSQDSLNTEAFF
cdr3_nt: TGTGCCAGCAGCCAGGACAGCTTGAACACTGAAGCTTTCTTT

j_call: TRBJ2-2
v_call: TRBV5-1
d_call: -
clone_size: once
cdr3_aa: CASSWAGELFF
cdr3_nt: TGCGCCAGCAGCTGGGCAGGGGAGCTGTTTTTT

j_call: TRBJ2-3
v_call: TRBV6-4
d_call: TRBD2
clone_size: few
cdr3_aa: CASSADSGGSDTQYF
cdr3_nt: TGTGCCAGCAGTGCTGATAGCGGGGGTTCAGATACGCAGTATTTT

j_call: TRBJ1-2
v_call: TRBV6-6
d_call: TRBD1
clone_size: -
cdr3_aa: CASSRKGQGLAHYGYTF
cdr3_nt: TGTGCCAGCAGTCGGAAGGGACAGGGGCTCGCTCACTATGGCTACACCTTC

j_call: TRBJ2-1
v_call: TRBV5-1
d_call: -
clone_size: -
cdr3_aa: CASSLVVGSSYNEQFF
cdr3_nt: TGCGCCAGCAGCTTGGTAGTGGGGAGCTCCTACAATGAGCAGTTCTTC

j_call: TRBJ2-1
v_call: TRBV28
d_call: TRBD2
clone_size: -
cdr3_aa: CASSSLAGANSYNEQFF
cdr3_nt: TGTGCCAGCAGTTCCCTAGCGGGGGCGAACTCCTACAATGAGCAGTTCTTC

j_call: TRBJ1-2
v_call: TRBV5-6
d_call: TRBD1
clone_size: -
cdr3_aa: CASSFKGGPDNGYTF
cdr3_nt: TGTGCCAGCAGCTTTAAAGGGGGCCCGGATAATGGCTACACCTTC

j_call: TRBJ2-7
v_call: TRBV27
d_call: -
clone_size: -
cdr3_aa: CASSPRAGVHEQYF
cdr3_nt: TGTGCCAGCAGTCCCCGCGCAGGGGTCCACGAGCAGTACTTC

j_call: TRBJ1-1
v_call: TRBV6-5
d_call: -
clone_size: -
cdr3_aa: CATSRTANTEAFF
cdr3_nt: TGTGCCACGTCTAGGACAGCGAACACTGAAGCTTTCTTT

j_call: TRBJ2-3
v_call: TRBV27
d_call: TRBD1
clone_size: -
cdr3_aa: CASSSDRATDTQYF
cdr3_nt: TGTGCCAGCAGTTCGGACAGGGCCACAGATACGCAGTATTTT

j_call: TRBJ2-7
v_call: TRBV11-3
d_call: -
clone_size: -
cdr3_aa: CASSLERGGGTYEQYF
cdr3_nt: TGTGCCAGCAGCTTAGAAAGAGGGGGGGGAACCTACGAGCAGTACTTC

j_call: TRBJ2-3
v_call: TRBV6-2/TRBV6-3
d_call: -
clone_size: -
cdr3_aa: CASSYARENAFTDTQYF
cdr3_nt: TGTGCCAGCAGTTACGCCAGGGAAAACGCTTTCACAGATACGCAGTATTTT

j_call: TRBJ1-1
v_call: TRBV7-9
d_call: -
clone_size: -
cdr3_aa: CASSLGQNTEAFF
cdr3_nt: TGTGCCAGCAGCTTAGGACAAAACACTGAAGCTTTCTTT

j_call: TRBJ1-2
v_call: TRBV12-3/TRBV12-4
d_call: -
clone_size: -
cdr3_aa: CASSSPRNYGYTF
cdr3_nt: TGTGCCAGCAGTTCCCCCAGAAACTATGGCTACACCTTC

j_call: TRBJ1-2
v_call: TRBV2
d_call: TRBD1
clone_size: -
cdr3_aa: CASSTGTDNYGYTF
cdr3_nt: TGTGCCAGCAGTACCGGGACAGATAACTATGGCTACACCTTC

j_call: TRBJ2-1
v_call: TRBV4-2
d_call: -
clone_size: -
cdr3_aa: CASSPAGPYNEQFF
cdr3_nt: TGTGCCAGCAGCCCAGCGGGCCCCTACAATGAGCAGTTCTTC

j_call: TRBJ2-2
v_call: TRBV4-2
d_call: TRBD2
clone_size: -
cdr3_aa: CASSQDALAGGPGELFF
cdr3_nt: TGTGCCAGCAGCCAAGACGCACTAGCGGGGGGTCCCGGGGAGCTGTTTTTT

j_call: TRBJ2-3
v_call: TRBV21-1
d_call: -
clone_size: -
cdr3_aa: CASSRDRDTDTQYF
cdr3_nt: TGTGCCAGCAGCCGGGACAGAGACACAGATACGCAGTATTTT

j_call: TRBJ2-5
v_call: TRBV4-2
d_call: TRBD2
clone_size: few
cdr3_aa: CASSQDTGGPETQYF
cdr3_nt: TGTGCCAGCAGCCAAGATACGGGGGGGCCAGAGACCCAGTACTTC

j_call: TRBJ1-2
v_call: TRBV30
d_call: TRBD1
clone_size: -
cdr3_aa: CAWSWQGAKSF
cdr3_nt: TGTGCCTGGAGTTGGCAGGGGGCTAAGTCCTTC

j_call: TRBJ2-2
v_call: TRBV19
d_call: -
clone_size: -
cdr3_aa: CASSIDLRLIVSGELFF
cdr3_nt: TGTGCCAGTAGTATAGATCTCAGGCTAATCGTCAGCGGGGAGCTGTTTTTT

j_call: TRBJ1-3
v_call: TRBV18
d_call: -
clone_size: -
cdr3_aa: CASSPISPDRSSGNTIYF
cdr3_nt: TGTGCCAGCTCACCAATTTCGCCGGACAGATCCTCTGGAAACACCATATATTTT

j_call: TRBJ2-3
v_call: TRBV6-1
d_call: -
clone_size: -
cdr3_aa: CASSEQGLGPDTQYF
cdr3_nt: TGTGCCAGCAGTGAACAGGGACTGGGGCCAGATACGCAGTATTTT

j_call: TRBJ1-3
v_call: TRBV6-5
d_call: TRBD1
clone_size: many
cdr3_aa: CASSSGQGANTIYF
cdr3_nt: TGTGCCAGCAGCTCTGGACAGGGGGCGAACACCATATATTTT

j_call: TRBJ1-2
v_call: TRBV6-5
d_call: -
clone_size: few
cdr3_aa: CASSLSSGKYGYTF
cdr3_nt: TGTGCCAGCAGTTTATCCTCAGGGAAATATGGCTACACCTTC

j_call: TRBJ1-1
v_call: TRBV5-1
d_call: -
clone_size: -
cdr3_aa: CASSQRTGNTEAFF
cdr3_nt: TGCGCCAGCAGCCAGCGGACGGGGAACACTGAAGCTTTCTTT

j_call: TRBJ2-3
v_call: TRBV5-4
d_call: -
clone_size: -
cdr3_aa: CASSPDAGASTDTQYF
cdr3_nt: TGTGCCAGCAGCCCTGACGCGGGGGCAAGCACAGATACGCAGTATTTT

j_call: TRBJ1-1
v_call: TRBV20-1
d_call: -
clone_size: -
cdr3_aa: CSARDRVKAFF
cdr3_nt: TGCAGTGCTAGAGACAGGGTAAAAGCTTTCTTT

j_call: TRBJ2-3
v_call: TRBV27
d_call: TRBD2
clone_size: once
cdr3_aa: CASSSGLAGGTDTQYF
cdr3_nt: TGTGCCAGCAGTTCAGGACTAGCGGGGGGCACAGATACGCAGTATTTT

j_call: TRBJ2-7
v_call: TRBV13
d_call: TRBD1
clone_size: -
cdr3_aa: CASSLGIGTGHYEQYF
cdr3_nt: TGTGCCAGCAGCTTAGGCATAGGGACAGGTCACTACGAGCAGTACTTC

j_call: TRBJ2-1
v_call: TRBV6-4
d_call: -
clone_size: -
cdr3_aa: CASSLGREDEQFF
cdr3_nt: TGTGCCAGCAGTTTGGGCAGGGAGGATGAGCAGTTCTTC

j_call: TRBJ1-1
v_call: TRBV10-3
d_call: TRBD1
clone_size: -
cdr3_aa: CAISVKGADTTEAFF
cdr3_nt: TGTGCCATCAGTGTAAAGGGGGCTGATACCACTGAAGCTTTCTTT

j_call: TRBJ2-1
v_call: TRBV25-1
d_call: -
clone_size: -
cdr3_aa: CASSGYNEQFF
cdr3_nt: TGTGCCAGCAGCGGGTACAATGAGCAGTTCTTC

j_call: TRBJ2-7
v_call: TRBV19
d_call: TRBD1
clone_size: -
cdr3_aa: CASSIVQGDYEQYF
cdr3_nt: TGTGCCAGTAGTATCGTCCAGGGGGACTACGAGCAGTACTTC

j_call: TRBJ1-6
v_call: TRBV5-4
d_call: -
clone_size: -
cdr3_aa: CASTWGGSDNSPLHF
cdr3_nt: TGTGCCAGCACCTGGGGGGGTAGCGATAATTCACCCCTCCACTTT